This T cell receptor (beta chain) stems from a study of T cell clonotyping in hematopoietic cell transplantation. Study findings and constraints: Recipient TCR diversity dropped after transplant; expanded clonotypes rose from day 30 to 180. Higher Inverse Simpson Index values in graft donor and pretransplant recipient predicted broader posttransplant TCR diversity. Without cell sorting, CD4 versus CD8 contributions remain unresolved.

Of note for this clone: Its target is not known.

Some clones are missing from TCRdb's copy, which holds only in-frame ones; the method was immunoSEQ multiplex PCR. Of approximately 9,100 clones listed, roughly 81% are singletons. Blood collection times were about day -28 and days 30, 100, 180 posttransplant. Sequencing was performed on peripheral blood mononuclear cells, taken 180 days after allogeneic stem cell transplant. The sequence was collected from a female patient aged 50-65 years who had an allogeneic stem cell transplant from an unrelated donor, so the T cells may come from the graft donor. Some clones in this sample may be carry-over from other donors' samples.

CDR3 protein: CASSLKGTGGNNYGYTF. CDR3 nucleotide sequence: TGTGCCAGCTCGCTTAAAGGGACAGGGGGAAATAACTATGGCTACACCTTC. The chain employs TRBV18 and TRBJ1-2; 11 nucleotides align to TRBD1. The CDR3 is made up of 17 amino acids. V trimming: 6 bases; J trimming: 1 base; junction bases outside the gene matches: 10. Germline CDR1 KGHSH, CDR2 LQKENI.